These T cell receptor beta chains were read from a single sample in a study of T cells in tuberculosis. The repertoire was sequenced with immunoSEQ multiplex PCR; TCRdb's copy has only in-frame clones and lacks some. This sample has 70,000 to 95,000 clones; roughly 93% occur once, and the top ten carry approximately 2%. Source material: CD1b-GMM tetramer-negative cells sorted from PBMCs. These receptor sequences come from an adult woman with latent tuberculosis. The CDR3 runs from the conserved cysteine through the conserved F or W. D genes are given only for firm matches. Only some rows state a clone size, as once, few, many or a class for expanded clones.

D,size,J,V,CDR3,DNA
TRBD1,once,TRBJ1-6,TRBV30,CAWDPQGASYNSPLHF,TGTGCCTGGGACCCACAGGGGGCTTCCTATAATTCACCCCTCCACTTT
.,.,TRBJ1-4,TRBV30,CAWSGRDNEKLFF,TGTGCCTGGAGTGGACGGGATAATGAAAAACTGTTTTTT
TRBD2,.,TRBJ2-5,TRBV5-1,CASSLGGAGGAETQYF,TGCGCCAGCAGCTTGGGTGGTGCGGGGGGCGCTGAGACCCAGTACTTC
TRBD2,.,TRBJ2-7,TRBV7-2,CASSFGLAGATYEQYF,TGTGCCAGCAGCTTTGGACTAGCGGGGGCTACCTACGAGCAGTACTTC
TRBD2,.,TRBJ2-3,TRBV5-1,CASSQRGGGTDTQYF,TGCGCCAGCAGCCAGCGGGGGGGCGGGACAGATACGCAGTATTTT
TRBD1,.,TRBJ1-4,TRBV6-5,CASSLSTGSNEKLFF,TGTGCCAGCAGTCTCTCGACAGGGTCCAATGAAAAACTGTTTTTT
.,.,TRBJ1-3,TRBV11-2,CASSSLRVGGNTIYF,TGTGCCAGCAGCTCACTCAGGGTTGGTGGAAACACCATATATTTT
.,.,TRBJ1-2,TRBV19,CASSRDRSNYGYTF,TGTGCCAGTAGTCGTGACAGATCTAACTATGGCTACACCTTC
.,.,TRBJ1-2,TRBV4-1,CASSQTQGPSAGYTF,TGCGCCAGCAGTCAAACCCAGGGGCCGTCCGCTGGCTACACCTTC
TRBD1,.,TRBJ2-3,TRBV2,CASAGTGSTDTQYF,TGTGCCAGCGCCGGGACAGGGAGCACAGATACGCAGTATTTT
.,.,TRBJ2-5,TRBV19,CASSPQGQQETQYF,TGTGCCAGTAGTCCTCAGGGCCAACAAGAGACCCAGTACTTC
.,.,TRBJ2-1,TRBV19,CASSIDQGGLFNEQFF,TGTGCCAGTAGTATAGATCAAGGGGGTCTCTTCAATGAGCAGTTCTTC